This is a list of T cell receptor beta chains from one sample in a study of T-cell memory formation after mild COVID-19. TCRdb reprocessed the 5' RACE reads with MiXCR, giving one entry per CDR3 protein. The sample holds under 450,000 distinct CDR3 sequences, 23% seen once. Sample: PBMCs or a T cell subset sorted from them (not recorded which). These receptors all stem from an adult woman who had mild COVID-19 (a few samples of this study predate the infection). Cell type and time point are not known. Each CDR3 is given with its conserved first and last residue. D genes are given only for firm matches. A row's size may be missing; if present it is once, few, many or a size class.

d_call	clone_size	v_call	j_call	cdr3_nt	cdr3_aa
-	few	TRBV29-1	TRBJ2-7	TGCAGCGCGGGGATTCCTGGCGAGCAGTACTTC	CSAGIPGEQYF
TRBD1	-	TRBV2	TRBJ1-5	TGTGCCAGCACCTTATGGGGGACAGACAATCAGCCCCAGCATTTT	CASTLWGTDNQPQHF
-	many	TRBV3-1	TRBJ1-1	TGTGCCAGCAGCGTTGCGGGATCCCTGGGGACTGAAGCTTTCTTT	CASSVAGSLGTEAFF
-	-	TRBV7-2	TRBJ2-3	TGTGCCAGCAACACCGGGGTGGAAGATACGCAGTATTTT	CASNTGVEDTQYF
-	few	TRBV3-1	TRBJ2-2	TGTGCCAGCAGCCAAGTCATCACCGGGGTGGGCACCGGGGAGCTGTTTTTT	CASSQVITGVGTGELFF
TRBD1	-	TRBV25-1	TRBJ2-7	TGTGCCAGCAGTGCCACGGACAGGGGAAGATTGAACGAGCAGTACTTC	CASSATDRGRLNEQYF
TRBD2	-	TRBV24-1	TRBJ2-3	TGTGCCACCAGTGACCCTCCGGGGGGAGGGCCAACAGATACGCAGTATTTT	CATSDPPGGGPTDTQYF
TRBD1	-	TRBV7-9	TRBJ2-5	TGTGCCAGCAGCCAAGGCCCGACAGGGGGGCTAGAGACCCAGTACTTC	CASSQGPTGGLETQYF
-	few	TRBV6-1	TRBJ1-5	TGTGCCAGCAAAGGGGGGGAGAGAGGGAATCAGCCCCAGCATTTT	CASKGGERGNQPQHF
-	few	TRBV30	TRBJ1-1	TGTGCCTGGAGTTGGGGGGGCCGTCTGATGAACACTGAAGCTTTCTTT	CAWSWGGRLMNTEAFF
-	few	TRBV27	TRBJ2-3	TGTGCCAGCAGAGGACCTCACCCGGCAGATACGCAGTATTTT	CASRGPHPADTQYF
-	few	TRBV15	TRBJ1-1	TGTGCCACCAGCAGAGATGGAAGGGGAGCTTTCTTT	CATSRDGRGAFF
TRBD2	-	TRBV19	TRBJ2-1	TGTGCCAGTAGTATAGGACTAGCGGACAATGAGCAGTTCTTC	CASSIGLADNEQFF
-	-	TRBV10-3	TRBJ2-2	TGTGCCATCAGTGAAGAGTACGCGCGGGAGCTGTTTTTT	CAISEEYARELFF
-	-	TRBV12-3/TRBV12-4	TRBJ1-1	TGTGCCACTAGTCCGGGCTTTAAGACTGAAGCTTTCTTT	CATSPGFKTEAFF
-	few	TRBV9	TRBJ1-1	TGTGCCAGCAGCGAGCACTCAGGGGCCAGTCTCGGCACTGAAGCTTTCTTT	CASSEHSGASLGTEAFF
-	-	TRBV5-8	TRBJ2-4	TGTGCCAGCAGCCCTTGGGGGGAGACCAAAAACATTCAGTACTTC	CASSPWGETKNIQYF
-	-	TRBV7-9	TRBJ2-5	TGTGCCAGCAGCTTTGAGGGGGAGACCCAGTACTTC	CASSFEGETQYF
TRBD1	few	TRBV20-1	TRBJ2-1	TGCAGTGCTACTTACAGGGGAAATGAGCAGTTCTTC	CSATYRGNEQFF
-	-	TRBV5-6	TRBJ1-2	TGTGCCAGCAGCCTCCGACAAGGGGTCGGCTACACCTTC	CASSLRQGVGYTF
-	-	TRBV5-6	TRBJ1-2	TGTGCCAGCAGCTTGGGGCAGCCTGGGTATGGCTACACCTTC	CASSLGQPGYGYTF
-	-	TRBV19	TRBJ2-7	TGTGCCAGTAGTCCGTCTCCGAATAAACCCTACGAGCAGTACTTC	CASSPSPNKPYEQYF
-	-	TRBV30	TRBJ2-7	TGTGCCTGGATGTCGTACGAGCAGTACTTC	CAWMSYEQYF
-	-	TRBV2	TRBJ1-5	TGTGCCAGCAGACAGGGTCCGGGTCAGCCCCAGCATTTT	CASRQGPGQPQHF
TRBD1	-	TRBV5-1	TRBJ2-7	TGCGCCAGCAGGGTCGGACAGGGGGCTCTCTACGAGCAGTACTTC	CASRVGQGALYEQYF
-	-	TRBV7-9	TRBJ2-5	TGTGCCAGCAGCTTTTTTGGGCAAGAGACCCAGTACTTC	CASSFFGQETQYF
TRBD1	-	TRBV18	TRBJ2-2	TGTGCCAGCTCTACGACAGGGGGCTGGACCGGGGAGCTGTTTTTT	CASSTTGGWTGELFF
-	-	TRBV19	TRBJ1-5	TGTGCCAGTAGTATAGGGGGGCGCATGTCCCAGCATTTT	CASSIGGRMSQHF
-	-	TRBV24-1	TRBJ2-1	TGTGCCACCATCTCAGGGAATGAGCAGTTCTTC	CATISGNEQFF
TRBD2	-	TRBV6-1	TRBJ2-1	TGTGCCAGCGCGGGAGGGGGGTACAATGAGCAGTTCTTC	CASAGGGYNEQFF
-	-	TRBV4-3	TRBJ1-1	TGCGCCAGCAGCCAAGCCCCGGTTAGGGGACTGGGCACTGAAGCTTTCTTT	CASSQAPVRGLGTEAFF
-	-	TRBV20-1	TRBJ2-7	TGCAGTGCTAGACGACCGGACGGCTACGAGCAGTACTTC	CSARRPDGYEQYF
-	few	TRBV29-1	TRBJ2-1	TGCAGCGTTGAAGAAAGGACCTACAATGAGCAGTTCTTC	CSVEERTYNEQFF
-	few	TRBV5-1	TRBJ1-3	TGCGCCAGCAGGGGCGGTGACACCATATATTTT	CASRGGDTIYF
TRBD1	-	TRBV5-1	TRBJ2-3	TGCGCCAGCAGCTACGGGACAGGGGGCTTAGATACGCAGTATTTT	CASSYGTGGLDTQYF
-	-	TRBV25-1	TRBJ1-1	TGTGCCAGCAGTGAATGGTCTGGGAACACTGAAGCTTTCTTT	CASSEWSGNTEAFF
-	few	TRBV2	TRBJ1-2	TGTGCCAGCGTACAGGGCCCCCAGGGGTCGAACTTC	CASVQGPQGSNF
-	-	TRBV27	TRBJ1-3	TGTGCCAGCAGTTTATCGATCCCCTTGAAGGGACTACCTTTTGGAAACACCATATATTTT	CASSLSIPLKGLPFGNTIYF
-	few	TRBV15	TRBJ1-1	TGTGCCACCAGCGCCCTGCTGGAGACTGAAGCTTTCTTT	CATSALLETEAFF
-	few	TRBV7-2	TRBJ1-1	TGTGCCAGCAGCTTAGGCGGCGGTGGGGTCGAAGCTTTCTTT	CASSLGGGGVEAFF
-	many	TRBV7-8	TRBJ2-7	TGTGCCAGCAGCTATCGGCGGAACTCCTACGAGCAGTACTTC	CASSYRRNSYEQYF
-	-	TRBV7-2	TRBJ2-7	TGTGCCAGCAGCAAGGGGACTCGAGGCCTTTCCGAGCAGTACTTC	CASSKGTRGLSEQYF
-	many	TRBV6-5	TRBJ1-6	TGTGCCAGCAGTTACTCCGGGGGGAATTCACCCCTCCACTTT	CASSYSGGNSPLHF
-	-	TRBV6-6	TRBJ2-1	TGTGCCAGCAGTTATATGCTGGCGGGAAGATCCCCCTACAATGAGCAGTTCTTC	CASSYMLAGRSPYNEQFF
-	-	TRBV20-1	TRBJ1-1	TGCAGTGCTAGAGGTATTGGACCCAGGATGATTAATTCAGGAGCTTTCTTT	CSARGIGPRMINSGAFF
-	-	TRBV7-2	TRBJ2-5	TGTGCCAGCGGTACAAACGGGCTAGCCGAAGAGACCCAGTACTTC	CASGTNGLAEETQYF
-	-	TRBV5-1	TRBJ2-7	TGCGCCAGCAGCCGCACTGGGACGGAGAGGTACGAGCAGTACTTC	CASSRTGTERYEQYF
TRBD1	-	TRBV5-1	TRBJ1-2	TGCGCCAGCAGCTTGGGAGGGACAGGCTCCTATGGCTACACCTTC	CASSLGGTGSYGYTF
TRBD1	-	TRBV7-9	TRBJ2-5	TGTGCCAGCAGCGACGGAGACAGGGTACTCCAAGAGACCCAGTACTTC	CASSDGDRVLQETQYF
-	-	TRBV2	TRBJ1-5	TGTGCCAGCAGTGCCGTAAATAGCAATCAGCCCCAGCATTTT	CASSAVNSNQPQHF
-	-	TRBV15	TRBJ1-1	TGTGCCACCAGCAGAGATCGGGCCGTCCCCCGTGAAGCTTTCTTT	CATSRDRAVPREAFF
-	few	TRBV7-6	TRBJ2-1	TGTGCCAGCAGCTCCACGCCCGCGAATCAGGGCAATGAGCAGTTCTTC	CASSSTPANQGNEQFF
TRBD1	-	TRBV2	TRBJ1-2	TGTGCCAGCAGTGAACCGACAGGGCTTTACTATGGCTACACCTTC	CASSEPTGLYYGYTF
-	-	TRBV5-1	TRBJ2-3	TGCGCCAGCAGCGCCCCGAGCACAGATACGCAGTATTTT	CASSAPSTDTQYF
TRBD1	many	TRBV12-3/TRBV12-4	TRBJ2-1	TGTGCCAGCAGGCCGGGACAGGGGTACTACAATGAGCAGTTCTTC	CASRPGQGYYNEQFF
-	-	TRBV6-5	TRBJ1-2	TGTGCCAGCAGACCCCTGAGGTCTGGGGGCGGCTATGGCTACACCTTC	CASRPLRSGGGYGYTF
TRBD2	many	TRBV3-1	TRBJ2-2	TGTGCCAGCAGCCAAGAAATTAGCGGGGGGGCGTCCCCCGGGGAGCTGTTTTTT	CASSQEISGGASPGELFF
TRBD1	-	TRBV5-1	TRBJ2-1	TGCGCCAGCAGCTTGCCCGGGACAGCCTACAATGAGCAGTTCTTC	CASSLPGTAYNEQFF
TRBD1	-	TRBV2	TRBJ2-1	TGTGCCAGCAGTGACGACAGGGGGCTGAAATATGAGCAGTTCTTC	CASSDDRGLKYEQFF
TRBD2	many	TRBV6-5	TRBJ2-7	TGTGCCAGCAGTTACCGCCTGGGACTAGCCTACGAGCAGTACTTC	CASSYRLGLAYEQYF